This entry is about one TCR beta chain. This may come from a read error, since a much larger clone is one base off. TCRdb re-derived calls from the multiplex PCR reads in MiXCR, one entry per CDR3 protein. The data show 85,000 to 130,000 distinct CDR3 sequences, with around 21% seen just once and over 1% held by the top ten. Breast cancer patients provided tissue from their axillary draining lymph nodes. The sample comes from a study of breast tumors, draining lymph nodes, adjacent tissues. The source material was axillary lymph node tissue. The TCR sequence derives from a female donor with breast cancer. Some clones in this sample may be carry-over from other donors' samples.

CDR3 bases: TGTGCCAGCGCAAGGAGGGGGCTCACCGGGGAGCTGTTTTTT. It translates to CASARRGLTGELFF. The rearrangement uses TRBV2 and TRBJ2-2; D may be TRBD1 (7 bases). The CDR3 has 14 residues. CDR1 is SNHLY, CDR2 FYNNEI, per germline. V was shortened by 8 bases and J by 4 bases, with 14 bases between the two germline ends.